The subject of this entry is one T cell receptor beta chain. Its antigen is unknown. No base quality values were provided; no much bigger clone lies one nucleotide off. TCRbeta CDR3 regions were amplified from genomic DNA using the immunoSEQ Assay, a bias-controlled multiplex PCR. The authors' pipeline ran thus. The number of nucleated cells in each sample was estimated by amplification of reference gene primers within the assay. To quantify the absolute abundance of each unique TCRbeta CDR3 rearrangement, sequence reads were collapsed and filtered. For each sample, productive Simpson clonality was calculated as the square root of Simpson's diversity index across productive rearrangements. The clones in this table, taken by TCRdb from immuneACCESS, are in-frame only. Not every clone is retained; where verified, under half of the shortfall comes from an unresolved V gene, and the cause of the rest is unknown. V and J calls and clone size are those listed in that table; D and trimming were worked out from the DNA. The sample table holds approximately 220,000 clones, of which more than 80% were seen once. Over 3% of the sample comes from the top ten.

These data belong to a study of blood T cell repertoires in COVID-19 (dated by TCRdb to the early 2020s). With respect to the entire study: Collaborator samples came from the United States, Italy and Spain and covered acute and convalescent phases of COVID-19. The material from the prospective study consisted of cDNA or gDNA derived from T cells, B-cell-depleted T cells, or PBMCs. The dataset comprised deeply sampled blood TCRbeta repertoires from subjects exposed to, actively infected with, or recovered from COVID-19. A freely available public database, intended as a resource for researchers studying the immune response to SARS-CoV-2, is where the repertoires were released. Samples came from the ongoing ImmuneRACE study (first 160 participants) plus 1,254 subjects from 6 global collaborators. Nearly every sample came with metadata listing a de-identified subject ID, COVID-19 status, age in years and sex. Where available, HLA class I and class II types were obtained from metadata supplied by the sample provider rather than from assay-based typing.

Enrolling through a virtual design, the prospective study's participants ranged in age from roughly 18 to 90 years and lived across roughly 23 United States geographic areas. In the prospective study, participants were assigned to cohorts based on the clinical history participants reported in a screening survey and a study questionnaire. In the prospective study, mobile phlebotomists collected whole blood, serum and a nasopharyngeal or oropharyngeal swab from each participant. Prospective study participants could optionally give additional blood draws and questionnaires over a roughly 2-month period. Before DNA extraction, prospective study blood samples were shipped either frozen or at room temperature. Overall results and qualifications from the work: Clinical and demographic metadata were provided uncurated, with the amount varying by source and participant.

V and J are truncated by 6 bases and 2 bases respectively, leaving an intervening sequence of 14 bases. The CDR3 covers 15 residues, taking in both the cysteine and the phenylalanine. Just the 45-base CDR3 DNA is kept, in frame starting at base 1. From the germline V gene, CDR1 is MNHEY and CDR2 is SVGAGI. The source is a middle-aged woman with acute COVID-19. The sample was PBMCs or T cells enriched from blood (not recorded which). In this chain, TRBV6-5 is recombined with TRBJ1-5; the D gene cannot be named for sure. The CDR3 reads CASRGAGGGNQPQHF. The sequence in DNA is TGTGCCAGCAGAGGCGCGGGTGGAGGCAATCAGCCCCAGCATTTT.